Below are 21 T cell receptor beta chains sequenced from a single sample in a study of shared clonotypes between healthy human individuals. Libraries were prepared by immunoSEQ multiplex PCR; TCRdb keeps only in-frame clonotypes and omits some of them. This sample has approximately 640,000 clones, with roughly 78% found just once. The specimen was memory CD4+ T cells sorted from blood. Subset noted: CD45RA-negative fraction. Receptor source: a woman in her thirties in good health.

The chain links TRBV28 to TRBJ2-1; D might be TRBD1 (6 bases). The CDR3 contains 22 residues. Trimming pared 3 bases from V and 0 bases from J, leaving 30 bases between. CDR1 MDHEN and CDR2 SYDVKM come from the germline V gene. The CDR3, as DNA: TGTGCCAGCAGTTTTCCGAAGGTTTTAACCGGACAGCTTTTAAGCTCCTACAATGAGCAGTTCTTC. This codes for CASSFPKVLTGQLLSSYNEQFF.

The gene calls are TRBV6-4 and TRBJ1-5; D unresolved. In germline, CDR1 is MRHNA, CDR2 SNTAGT. CDR3 size: 11 residues. V lost 9 bases to trimming and J lost 10 bases, with 13 bases between them. CDR3 nucleotide sequence: TGTGCCAGGCTCCACCCCCGCCCCCAGCATTTT. As protein: CARLHPRPQHF.

The chain joins TRBV4-2 to TRBJ2-2; possible D gene TRBD2, 6 bases. Trimming took off 5 bases at V and 3 bases at J, with 13 bases between the two ends. Germline-derived CDR1 and CDR2 are LGHNA and YNFKEQ. CDR3 length equals 15 residues. The CDR3 is CASSSGVLDTGELFF. The CDR3 DNA sequence: TGTGCCAGCAGCTCGGGGGTTCTGGACACCGGGGAGCTGTTTTTT.

V gene TRBV13 combines with J gene TRBJ1-3, with a weak D call TRBD1 (5 bases). Per the germline V gene, CDR1 is PRHDT and CDR2 is FYEKMQ (reference sequence). The CDR3 is 16 amino acids. The V and J ends lost 1 base and 4 bases respectively, with 14 bases between them. The CDR3 reads CASSLAGQWKGNTIYF. CDR3 in DNA: TGTGCCAGCAGCTTAGCAGGGCAGTGGAAAGGAAACACCATATATTTT.

The gene calls are TRBV18 and TRBJ2-1; either TRBD1 or TRBD2 may supply D (5 bases each). V was shortened by 3 bases and J by 3 bases, with 15 bases between the two germline ends. Germline V gene sequence: CDR1 KGHSH, CDR2 LQKENI. This CDR3 contains 16 residues. CDR3 region: CASSPGGGGIYNEQFF. Here the CDR3 DNA reads TGTGCCAGCTCACCCGGAGGTGGGGGTATCTACAATGAGCAGTTCTTC. The variable domain in full, completed from reference TRBV18 and TRBJ2-1, reads NAGVMQNPRHLVRRRGQEARLRCSPMKGHSHVYWYRQLPEEGLKFMVYLQKENIIDESGMPKERFSAEFPKEGPSILRIQQVVRGDSAAYFCASSPGGGGIYNEQFFGPGTRLTVL.

At least ten counts were recorded for this clone. V is TRBV19 and J is TRBJ2-7; D is undetermined. CDR3 length: 15 amino acids. With 1 base removed from V and 0 bases from J, the gap between germline ends came to 10 bases. Per the germline V gene, CDR1 is LNHDA and CDR2 is SQIVND (reference sequence). Here the CDR3 reads CASSIGASPSYEQYF. CDR3 bases: TGTGCCAGTAGTATAGGAGCGTCCCCCTCCTACGAGCAGTACTTC.

The rearrangement joins TRBV18 to TRBJ2-3; 7 nucleotides agree with TRBD1. The germline V gene encodes CDR1 KGHSH and CDR2 LQKENI. With 3 bases clipped from V and 4 bases from J, the junction kept 10 bases outside the gene matches. This CDR3 comprises 16 residues. CDR3 in amino acids: CASSPRAGGKADTQYF. For the CDR3, the DNA is TGTGCCAGCTCACCTCGGGCAGGGGGTAAGGCAGATACGCAGTATTTT.

The V and J genes are TRBV10-2 and TRBJ2-5; either TRBD1 or TRBD2 may fit D (5 bases each). Deletions cut 6 bases from V and 9 bases from J, with 14 bases between. The CDR3 has 12 amino acids. In germline, CDR1 is WSHSY, CDR2 SAAADI. The CDR3, as DNA: TGCGCCAGCAGCGGGGCCCGGTGGGCCCAGTACTTC. Protein: CASSGARWAQYF.

The J gene is TRBJ1-2, the V gene TRBV7-9; TRBD1 might be the D (6 bases). CDR1 is SEHNR, CDR2 FQNEAQ, per germline (reference sequence). The length of the CDR3 is 15 residues. V lost 5 bases, J lost 7 bases, and 20 bases lay in between. The CDR3 bases are TGTGCCAGCAGCCCTCTAGCGGGGGCTCAAGGTGGCTACACCTTC. It specifies CASSPLAGAQGGYTF.

The sample holds a few counts of this clone. The sample has other DNA sequences that encode this CDR3 too. The rearrangement links TRBV7-9 to TRBJ1-1; no clear D gene. CDR3 size: 13 residues. Germline V gives CDR1 SEHNR, CDR2 FQNEAQ (reference sequence). V lost 3 bases and J 1 base, leaving 6 bases between the germline ends. In DNA, the CDR3 is TGTGCCAGCAGCTTTTGGGGGAACACTGAAGCTTTCTTT. Residues: CASSFWGNTEAFF.

The chain recombines TRBV29-1 with TRBJ2-7, with D possibly being TRBD2 (5 bases). The germline CDR1 and CDR2 sequences are SQVTM and ANQGSEA. CDR3 length: 10 amino acids. Between the trimmed V and J ends, which lost 7 bases and 3 bases, there was a span of 7 bases. Written as DNA, the CDR3 is TGCAGCGCCGGGGACTACGAGCAGTACTTC. It is translated as CSAGDYEQYF.

This clone appeared many times. This CDR3 is also generated by other DNA sequences in the sample. The chain joins TRBV14 to TRBJ2-6; D not certain. Germline CDR1 is SGHDN and CDR2 is FVKESK. V was pared by 4 bases and J by 0 bases, with 4 bases between. The length of the CDR3 is 14 residues. As DNA, the CDR3 is TGTGCCAGCAGCCGAAGCTCTGGGGCCAACGTCCTGACTTTC. Translation: CASSRSSGANVLTF.

The chain links TRBV7-8 to TRBJ2-1; D gene unclear. Germline V CDR1 and CDR2: SGHVS, FQNEAQ. The V end was cut by 5 bases, the J end by 9 bases, with 11 bases between. CDR3 length: 12 amino acids. The CDR3 nucleotides read TGTGCCAGCAGCCCTAGGTCACGTGAGCAGTTCTTC. Its translation is CASSPRSREQFF.

This chain uses TRBV11-2 with TRBJ2-3; 12 bases are a match to TRBD2. The CDR3 contains 17 residues. With 8 bases clipped from V and 5 bases from J, the junction kept 14 bases outside the gene matches. Germline V gene sequence: CDR1 SGHAT, CDR2 FQNNGV. This CDR3 reads CASRSPYLAGGLDTQYF. The CDR3, as DNA: TGTGCCAGCCGATCCCCGTACCTAGCGGGAGGGTTAGATACGCAGTATTTT.

As concerns this clone: Additional DNA sequences in this sample encode the identical CDR3. The chain combines TRBV7-2 with TRBJ2-1; TRBD2 agrees at 10 bases. The V segment lost 4 bases and the J segment 7 bases; nucleotides outside the gene matches: 7. Germline CDR1 and CDR2: SGHTA and FQGNSA. This CDR3 spans 15 amino acids. CDR3 protein: CASSSLAGVGNEQFF. The CDR3 nucleotides read TGTGCCAGCAGCTCCCTAGCGGGAGTTGGTAATGAGCAGTTCTTC.

The chain joins TRBV28 to TRBJ1-1; D may be TRBD1 (5 bases). This CDR3 region has 13 residues. Trimming shortened V by 8 bases and J by 6 bases, and 16 bases separated the two germline ends. Germline CDR1 MDHEN, CDR2 SYDVKM. In DNA, the CDR3 is TGTGCCAGCGTAGGTGACAGACGCGCTGAAGCTTTCTTT. Protein product: CASVGDRRAEAFF.

The J gene is TRBJ2-1, the V gene TRBV16; no reliable D call. In germline, CDR1 is KGHSY, CDR2 FQNENV. With 2 bases removed from V and 8 bases from J, the gap between germline ends came to 7 bases. The CDR3 covers 12 residues. The DNA for the CDR3 is TGTGCCAGCAGCCAAGAATTGGATGAGCAGTTCTTC. Translating gives CASSQELDEQFF.

This CDR3 reads CASSEAQGTSYEQYF. In nucleotides, the CDR3 is TGTGCCAGCAGTGAAGCGCAAGGGACCTCCTACGAGCAGTACTTC. The J gene is TRBJ2-7, the V gene TRBV6-1, with D tentatively TRBD1 or TRBD2 (5 bases each). Germline loops: CDR1 MNHNS, CDR2 SASEGT. This CDR3 spans 15 amino acids. V lost 0 bases and J 0 bases, leaving 9 bases between the germline ends.

By share, this clone ranks as medium-sized (0.01 to 0.1%). This chain uses TRBV5-1 with TRBJ1-4, with D tentatively TRBD1 (5 bases). The CDR3 extends over 12 amino acids. Germline V CDR1 and CDR2: SGHRS, YFSETQ. V was cut by 4 bases and J by 8 bases, with 9 bases left in between. The CDR3 region has the DNA TGCGCCAGCAGCACAGCAGGGGAAAAACTGTTTTTT. This codes for CASSTAGEKLFF.

This clone was observed a handful of times. The J gene is TRBJ2-7, the V gene TRBV25-1; TRBD2 matches 14 bases. This CDR3 contains 16 residues. J gave up 3 bases and V 5 bases, and 6 bases lay outside the gene matches. Germline V lookup: CDR1 MGHDK, CDR2 SYGVNS. CDR3 bases: TGTGCCAGCAGTCCGACTAGCGGGAGGGGGCGCTACGAGCAGTACTTC. Translation: CASSPTSGRGRYEQYF.

This clone was detected a few times. Other DNA sequences from this sample encode an identical CDR3 as well. The chain couples TRBV25-1 to TRBJ2-7; D not resolved. Trimming shortened V by 2 bases and J by 4 bases, and 3 bases separated the two germline ends. This CDR3 comprises 11 residues. CDR1 and CDR2 (germline): MGHDK, SYGVNS. The CDR3 loop is CASSEGYEQYF. Here the CDR3 DNA reads TGTGCCAGCAGTGAAGGGTACGAGCAGTACTTC.